These 21 T cell receptor beta chains share one sample of origin, sequenced in a study of regulatory T cells in long-lasting Graves disease. Stated time point: newly diagnosed GD, antithyroid drugs for less than 3 months. The authors made the TCR library using RNA they extracted from PBMCs. To make TCR beta libraries, researchers used iRepertoire HTBI primers and Arm-PCR of CDR3 regions. TCRdb reprocessed the multiplex PCR reads via MiXCR and lists one record per CDR3 protein. Here the sample spans 530,000 or so distinct CDR3 sequences, roughly 13% being singletons. This sample was also put to use in a study of T cells in Graves' hyperthyroidism and ophthalmopathy.

The specimen comprised peripheral blood mononuclear cells (PBMCs), sampled at new diagnosis, from a patient treated with antithyroid drugs. The source is a man aged 25-45 years with Graves disease.

The chain couples TRBV27 to TRBJ1-1, with a weak D call TRBD1 (6 bases). Trimming took off 3 bases at V and 4 bases at J, with 12 bases between the two ends. The CDR3 has 14 amino acids. In germline, CDR1 is MNHEY, CDR2 SMNVEV (reference sequence). The CDR3 DNA reads as TGTGCCAGCAGTTTTGGGGGGCACGGCACTGAAGCTTTCTTT. It codes for CASSFGGHGTEAFF.

This clonotype was found many times. The CDR3 protein is CASTPNGRSNQPQHF. The CDR3 DNA sequence: TGTGCCAGCACCCCTAATGGACGGAGCAATCAGCCCCAGCATTTT. The gene calls are TRBV28 and TRBJ1-5; D gene uncertain. Trimming took 7 bases from V and 1 from J, leaving 14 bases between them. Germline V gene lookup returns CDR1 MDHEN and CDR2 SYDVKM. There are 15 residues in the CDR3.

The chain couples TRBV3-1 to TRBJ2-7, with D possibly being TRBD2 (5 bases). CDR1 LGHDT and CDR2 YNNKEL come from the germline V gene (reference sequence). V lost 0 bases to trimming and J lost 2 bases, with 14 bases between them. The CDR3 is 16 amino acids. The CDR3 loop is CASSQEGVVEAYEQYF. In nucleotides, the CDR3 is TGTGCCAGCAGCCAAGAGGGAGTGGTAGAAGCCTACGAGCAGTACTTC.

This clonotype was seen repeatedly, ten times or more. In nucleotides, the CDR3 is TGCAGTGCCAGAAAGGGGACTAGCGGGAGGGAGACCCAGTACTTC. Protein product: CSARKGTSGRETQYF. V gene TRBV20-1 combines with J gene TRBJ2-5; 15 bases agree with TRBD2. With V trimmed by 6 bases and J by 5 bases, 7 bases remained unmatched. The CDR3 loop spans 15 amino acids. Germline CDR1 reads DFQATT; CDR2 reads SNEGSKA (reference sequence).

This chain connects TRBV2 to TRBJ2-1; a weak D match, TRBD1 (6 bases). Trimming removed 0 bases from V and 5 bases from J, with 17 bases in between. The CDR3 totals 17 residues. Germline assignment: CDR1 SNHLY and CDR2 FYNNEI. The chain's CDR3 is CASSEAGQRPAHNEQFF. CDR3 nucleotides: TGTGCCAGCAGTGAAGCAGGACAGCGGCCCGCACACAATGAGCAGTTCTTC.

This clonotype was recorded many times. V gene TRBV6-1 combines with J gene TRBJ2-1; D is perhaps TRBD2 (7 bases). This CDR3 is 15 amino acids long. Trimming cost V 4 bases and J 2 bases, with 12 bases left between them. Germline CDR1 MNHNS, CDR2 SASEGT. The CDR3 DNA is TGTGCCAGCAGTGGGGGGGGGCGCCCCTACAATGAGCAGTTCTTC. Translation gives CASSGGGRPYNEQFF.

In its sample, this clonotype was seen many times. This rearrangement joins TRBV29-1 to TRBJ1-2, with D hard to call. V shed 6 bases and J shed 0 bases, with 8 bases lying between them. CDR1 is SQVTM, CDR2 ANQGSEA, per germline. CDR3 length: 12 amino acids. The CDR3 loop is CSVRASNYGYTF. The CDR3 nucleotides are TGCAGCGTACGCGCGTCTAACTATGGCTACACCTTC.

This clonotype occurred once. The genes are TRBV2 and TRBJ2-4; TRBD1 aligns across 8 bases. This CDR3 has 14 residues. Per the germline V gene, CDR1 is SNHLY and CDR2 is FYNNEI. Trimming removed 5 bases from V and 7 bases from J; junction bases left unmatched: 7. CDR3 residues: CASSNGQGRNIQYF. CDR3 sequence (DNA): TGTGCCAGCAGTAATGGACAGGGACGGAACATTCAGTACTTC.

The V and J genes are TRBV10-1 and TRBJ2-7; 8 nucleotides line up with TRBD2. The CDR3 loop spans 14 amino acids. V was clipped by 6 bases and J by 2 bases; unmatched bases: 6. The germline gives CDR1 WNHNN, CDR2 SYGVQD (reference sequence). CDR3 loop: CASSPGTRPYEQYF. The CDR3 bases are TGCGCCAGCAGCCCCGGGACTAGACCCTACGAGCAGTACTTC.

This clonotype was counted a single time. With only one base between it and a far larger clone, this is likely a read error. The V gene is TRBV6-1, the J gene TRBJ2-3; 11 bases agree with TRBD2. The J call may be in error: the DNA end matches TRBJ2-1 better. Germline V CDR1 and CDR2: MNHNS, SASEGT. There are 16 residues in the CDR3. CDR3 sequence reads: CASSSHSGRAEGEQFF. The CDR3 region has the DNA TGTGCCAGCAGCTCCCATAGCGGGAGGGCCGAGGGCGAGCAGTTCTTC.

Turning to this clonotype: This may come from a read error, since a much larger clone is one base off. The chain recombines TRBV27 with TRBJ1-2; TRBD1 might be the D (6 bases). CDR1 and CDR2 from the germline V gene are MNHEY and SMNVEV (reference sequence). The CDR3 contains 13 residues. Trimming removed 6 bases from V and 8 bases from J, with 16 bases in between. The CDR3 region is CASRTGGPGGYTF. The CDR3 DNA follows: TGTGCCAGCAGGACAGGAGGTCCAGGAGGCTACACCTTC.

This clonotype was seen ten or more times. The chain employs TRBV6-5 and TRBJ2-7; 10 nucleotides align to TRBD2. There are 16 residues in the CDR3. Germline V CDR1 and CDR2: MNHEY, SVGAGI. The J segment lost 5 bases and the V segment lost 2 bases, leaving 9 bases of the junction unmatched. CDR3 coding DNA: TGTGCCAGCAGTTACCAGCGCCTAGCGGGAGAAAACGAGCAGTACTTC. Encoded protein: CASSYQRLAGENEQYF.

This clonotype was seen at least ten times. J is TRBJ2-5 and V is TRBV29-1; D gene uncertain. This CDR3 region has 13 residues. Germline loops: CDR1 SQVTM, CDR2 ANQGSEA. Trimming shortened V by 4 bases and J by 5 bases, and 14 bases separated the two germline ends. CDR3 residues: CSVVGASGETQYF. CDR3 nucleotide sequence: TGCAGCGTTGTCGGAGCGTCCGGGGAGACCCAGTACTTC.

This clonotype was counted many times. The CDR3 loop reads CSARGSGRASYEQYF. The CDR3 DNA sequence: TGCAGTGCTAGAGGAAGCGGGAGGGCCTCCTACGAGCAGTACTTC. The chain links TRBV20-1 to TRBJ2-7, with 10 bases lining up with TRBD2. This CDR3 contains 15 residues. The ends lost 1 base at V and 0 bases at J; junction bases unmatched: 3. Germline V gene lookup returns CDR1 DFQATT and CDR2 SNEGSKA (reference sequence).

This clonotype has more than one count but fewer than ten. The rearrangement links TRBV14 to TRBJ2-3, with D tentatively TRBD1 (5 bases). The CDR3 contains 18 residues. Germline V gene data show CDR1 as SGHDN and CDR2 as FVKESK. The ends were cut back, 0 bases at V and 6 bases at J, with 22 bases in the middle. Written as DNA, the CDR3 is TGTGCCAGCAGCCAAGATTTCGCGTCGTTGGCCAGGGTGGATACGCAGTATTTT. This codes for CASSQDFASLARVDTQYF.

This clonotype was picked up many times. J is TRBJ2-1 and V is TRBV3-1; D is ambiguous. V was trimmed by 4 bases and J by 9 bases, leaving 13 bases between them. Germline lookup yields CDR1 LGHDT and CDR2 YNNKEL (reference sequence). There are 13 residues in the CDR3. The CDR3 region has the DNA TGTGCCAGCAGCCCGGGCCTGTCCGGTGAGCAGTTCTTC. Its translation: CASSPGLSGEQFF.

The sample holds a few counts of this clonotype. The chain links TRBV5-1 to TRBJ2-3, with D hard to call. This CDR3 region has 15 residues. Germline CDR1 is SGHRS and CDR2 is YFSETQ. Trimming cost V 0 bases and J 2 bases, with 10 bases left between them. In DNA form, the CDR3 reads TGCGCCAGCAGCTTGGGCGGAGCAACCACAGATACGCAGTATTTT. Translating gives CASSLGGATTDTQYF.

Many counts were recorded for this clonotype. This sequence joins TRBV12-3 or TRBV12-4 and TRBJ2-1, with no clear D. V gave up 3 bases and J gave up 7 bases, with 7 bases separating them. The CDR3 has 12 residues. The CDR3 nucleotides are TGTGCCAGCAGTTTTCCCCGAAATGAGCAGTTCTTC. Residues: CASSFPRNEQFF.

This clonotype was recorded a few times. Relative to the germline gene, one junction end is altered; a read error may explain this. This chain joins TRBV29-1 and TRBJ2-3; 9 bases agree with TRBD2. The CDR3 has 16 residues. The germline V gene encodes CDR1 SQVTM and CDR2 ANQGSEA. CDR3 sequence reads: CSAEDTGTSHTDTQYF. CDR3 coding DNA: TGCAGCGCTGAAGACACCGGGACTAGCCACACAGATACGCAGTATTTT.

This clonotype was seen many times. V is TRBV6-1 and J is TRBJ1-2, with a weak D call TRBD1 (6 bases). The V gene's germline CDR1 is MNHNS and CDR2 SASEGT. The CDR3 is made up of 15 amino acids. V was shortened by 4 bases and J by 4 bases, with 16 bases between the two germline ends. CDR3 sequence (DNA): TGTGCCAGCAGTGTTATACAGGGTGAGAGCTATGGCTACACCTTC. Amino acids: CASSVIQGESYGYTF.

This clonotype was seen just once. A much bigger clone sits one base away, suggesting this may be a read error. The rearrangement links TRBV9 to TRBJ1-2; D is ambiguous. Germline lookup yields CDR1 SGDLS and CDR2 YYNGEE. This CDR3 is built from 18 residues. CDR3 loop: CASSVEGGPVLTDYGCTF. CDR3 bases: TGTGCCAGCAGCGTCGAGGGAGGGCCGGTCCTCACAGATTATGGCTGCACCTTC.